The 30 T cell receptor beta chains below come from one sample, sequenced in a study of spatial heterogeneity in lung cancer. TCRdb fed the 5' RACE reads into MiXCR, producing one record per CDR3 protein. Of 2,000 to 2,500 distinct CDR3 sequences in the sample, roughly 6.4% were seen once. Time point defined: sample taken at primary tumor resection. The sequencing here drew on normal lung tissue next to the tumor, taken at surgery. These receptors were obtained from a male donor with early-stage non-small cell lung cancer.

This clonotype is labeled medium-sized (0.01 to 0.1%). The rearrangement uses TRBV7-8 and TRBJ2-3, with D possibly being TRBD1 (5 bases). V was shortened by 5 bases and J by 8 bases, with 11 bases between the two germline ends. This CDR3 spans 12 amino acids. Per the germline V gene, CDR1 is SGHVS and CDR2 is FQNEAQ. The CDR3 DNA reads TGTGCCAGCAGCCTCGATAGGGGTACGCAGTATTTT. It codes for CASSLDRGTQYF.

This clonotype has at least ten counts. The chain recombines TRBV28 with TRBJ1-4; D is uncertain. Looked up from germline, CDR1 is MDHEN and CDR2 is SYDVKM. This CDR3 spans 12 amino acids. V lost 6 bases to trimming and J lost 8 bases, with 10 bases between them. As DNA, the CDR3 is TGTGCCAGCAGCTTGACACCCGAAAAACTGTTTTTT. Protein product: CASSLTPEKLFF.

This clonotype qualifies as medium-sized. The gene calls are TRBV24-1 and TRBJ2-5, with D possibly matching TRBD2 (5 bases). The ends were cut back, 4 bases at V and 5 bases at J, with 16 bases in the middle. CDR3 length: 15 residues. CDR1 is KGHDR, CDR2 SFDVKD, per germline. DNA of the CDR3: TGTGCCACCAGTGAAATGAGCGGCCGGCGTGAGACCCAGTACTTC. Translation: CATSEMSGRRETQYF.

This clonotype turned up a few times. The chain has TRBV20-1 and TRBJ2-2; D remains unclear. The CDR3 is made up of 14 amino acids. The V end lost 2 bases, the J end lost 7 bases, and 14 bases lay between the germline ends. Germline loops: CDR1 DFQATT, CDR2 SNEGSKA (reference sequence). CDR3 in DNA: TGCAGTGCTAGAAGCAATATTGGGATCGGGGAGCTGTTTTTT. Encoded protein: CSARSNIGIGELFF.

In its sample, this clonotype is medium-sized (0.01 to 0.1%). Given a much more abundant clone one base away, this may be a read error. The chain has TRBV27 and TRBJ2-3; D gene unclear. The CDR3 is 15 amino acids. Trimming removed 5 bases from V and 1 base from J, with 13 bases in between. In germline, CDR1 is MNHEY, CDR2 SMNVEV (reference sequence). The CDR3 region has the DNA TGTGCCAGCAGTCTCGCCGTGAGCGGCACAGATACGCAGTATTTT. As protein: CASSLAVSGTDTQYF.

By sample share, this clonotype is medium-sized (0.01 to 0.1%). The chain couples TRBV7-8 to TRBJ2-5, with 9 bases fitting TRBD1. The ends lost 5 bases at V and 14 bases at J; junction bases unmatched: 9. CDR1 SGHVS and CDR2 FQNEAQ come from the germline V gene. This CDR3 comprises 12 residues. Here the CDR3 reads CASSLLPGQGYF. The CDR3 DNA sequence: TGTGCCAGCAGCCTACTACCGGGACAGGGTTACTTC.

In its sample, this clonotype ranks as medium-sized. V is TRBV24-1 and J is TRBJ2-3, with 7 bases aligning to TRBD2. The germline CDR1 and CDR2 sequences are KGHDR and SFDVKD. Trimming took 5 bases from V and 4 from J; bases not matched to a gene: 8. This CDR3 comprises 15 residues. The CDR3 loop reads CATSGSGMGADTQYF. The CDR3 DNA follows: TGTGCCACCAGTGGAAGCGGGATGGGGGCAGATACGCAGTATTTT.

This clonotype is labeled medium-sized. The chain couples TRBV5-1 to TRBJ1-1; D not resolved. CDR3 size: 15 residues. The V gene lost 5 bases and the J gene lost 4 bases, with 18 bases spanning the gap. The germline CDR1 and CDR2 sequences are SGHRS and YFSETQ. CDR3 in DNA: TGCGCCAGCAGGAGGTTCGCGGAGGCGGGCACTGAAGCTTTCTTT. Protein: CASRRFAEAGTEAFF.

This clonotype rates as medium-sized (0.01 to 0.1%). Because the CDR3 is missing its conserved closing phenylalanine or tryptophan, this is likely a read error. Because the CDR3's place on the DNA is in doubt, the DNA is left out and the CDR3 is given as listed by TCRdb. CDR3 protein: CASDGRGGGLTPSFS. The chain combines TRBV12-3 or TRBV12-4 with TRBJ1-1; TRBD1, as called in the table, went unchecked against the DNA. The CDR3 is 15 amino acids long, termini counted.

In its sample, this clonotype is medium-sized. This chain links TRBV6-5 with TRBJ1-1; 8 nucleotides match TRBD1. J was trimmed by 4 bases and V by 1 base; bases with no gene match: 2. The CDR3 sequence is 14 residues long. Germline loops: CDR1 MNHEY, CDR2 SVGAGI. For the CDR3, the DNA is TGTGCCAGCAGTTACTTTGGACAGGGCACTGAAGCTTTCTTT. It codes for CASSYFGQGTEAFF.

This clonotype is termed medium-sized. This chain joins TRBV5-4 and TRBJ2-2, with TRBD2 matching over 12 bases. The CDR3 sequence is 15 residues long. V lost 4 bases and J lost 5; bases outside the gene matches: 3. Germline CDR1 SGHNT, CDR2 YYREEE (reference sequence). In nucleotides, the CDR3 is TGTGCCAGCAGCCCCGGGACTAGCGGGACCGGGGAGCTGTTTTTT. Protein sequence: CASSPGTSGTGELFF.

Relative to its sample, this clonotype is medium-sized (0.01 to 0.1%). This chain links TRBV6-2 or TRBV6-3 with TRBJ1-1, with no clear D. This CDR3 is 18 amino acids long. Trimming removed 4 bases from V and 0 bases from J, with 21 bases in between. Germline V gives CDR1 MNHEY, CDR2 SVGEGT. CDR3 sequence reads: CASSLGYIIGGLNTEAFF. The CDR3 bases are TGTGCCAGCAGTTTGGGGTACATTATTGGAGGTCTGAACACTGAAGCTTTCTTT.

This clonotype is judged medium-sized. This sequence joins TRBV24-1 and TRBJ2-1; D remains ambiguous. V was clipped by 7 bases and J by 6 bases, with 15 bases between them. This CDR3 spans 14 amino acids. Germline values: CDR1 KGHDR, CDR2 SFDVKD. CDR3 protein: CATSWQSEPNEQFF. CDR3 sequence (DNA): TGTGCCACCAGCTGGCAGTCAGAGCCCAATGAGCAGTTCTTC.

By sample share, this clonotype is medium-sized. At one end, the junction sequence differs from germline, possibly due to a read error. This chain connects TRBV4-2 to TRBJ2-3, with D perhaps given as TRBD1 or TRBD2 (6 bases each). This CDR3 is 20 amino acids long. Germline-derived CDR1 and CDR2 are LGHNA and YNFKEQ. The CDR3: CANSQEGRGGHLIGTDTQYF. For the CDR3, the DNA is TGTGCCAACAGCCAAGAGGGTAGAGGGGGGCACTTGATCGGCACAGATACGCAGTATTTT.

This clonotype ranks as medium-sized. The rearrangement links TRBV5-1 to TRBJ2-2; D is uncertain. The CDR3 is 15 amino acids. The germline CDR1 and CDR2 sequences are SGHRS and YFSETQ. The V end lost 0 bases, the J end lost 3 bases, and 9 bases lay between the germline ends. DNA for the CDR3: TGCGCCAGCAGCTTGGAAGGCACCTACACCGGGGAGCTGTTTTTT. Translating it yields CASSLEGTYTGELFF.

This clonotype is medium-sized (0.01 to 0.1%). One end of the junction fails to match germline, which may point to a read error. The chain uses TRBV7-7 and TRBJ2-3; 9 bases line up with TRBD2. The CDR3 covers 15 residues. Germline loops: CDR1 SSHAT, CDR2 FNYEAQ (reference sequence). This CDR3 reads CASSSGSGRSDTQYF. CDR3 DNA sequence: TGTGCTAGCAGCTCCGGGAGCGGGAGGTCAGATACGCAGTATTTT.

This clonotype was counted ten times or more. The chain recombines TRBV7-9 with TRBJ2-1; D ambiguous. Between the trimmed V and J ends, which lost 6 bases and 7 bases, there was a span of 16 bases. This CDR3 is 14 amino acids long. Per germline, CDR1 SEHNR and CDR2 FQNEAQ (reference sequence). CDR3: CASSVEVERNEQFF. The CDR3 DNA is TGTGCCAGCAGTGTAGAGGTTGAGAGGAATGAGCAGTTCTTC.

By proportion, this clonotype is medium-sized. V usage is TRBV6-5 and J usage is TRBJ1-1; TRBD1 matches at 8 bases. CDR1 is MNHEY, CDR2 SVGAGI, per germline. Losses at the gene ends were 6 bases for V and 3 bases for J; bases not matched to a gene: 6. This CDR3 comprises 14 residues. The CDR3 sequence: CASRSDRVDTEAFF. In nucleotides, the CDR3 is TGTGCCAGCAGATCGGACAGGGTCGACACTGAAGCTTTCTTT.

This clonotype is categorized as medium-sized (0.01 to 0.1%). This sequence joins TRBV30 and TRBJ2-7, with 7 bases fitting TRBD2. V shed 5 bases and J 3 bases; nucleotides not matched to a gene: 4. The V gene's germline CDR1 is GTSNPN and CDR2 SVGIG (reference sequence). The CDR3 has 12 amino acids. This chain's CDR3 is CAWGLADYEQYF. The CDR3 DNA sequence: TGTGCCTGGGGTCTAGCGGACTACGAGCAGTACTTC.

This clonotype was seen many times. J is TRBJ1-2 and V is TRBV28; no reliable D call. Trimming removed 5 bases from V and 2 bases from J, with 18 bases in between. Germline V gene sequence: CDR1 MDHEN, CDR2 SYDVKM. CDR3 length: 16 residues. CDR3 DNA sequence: TGTGCCAGCAGTCGGCTAGGAGAGCTAAACAACTATGGCTACACCTTC. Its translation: CASSRLGELNNYGYTF.

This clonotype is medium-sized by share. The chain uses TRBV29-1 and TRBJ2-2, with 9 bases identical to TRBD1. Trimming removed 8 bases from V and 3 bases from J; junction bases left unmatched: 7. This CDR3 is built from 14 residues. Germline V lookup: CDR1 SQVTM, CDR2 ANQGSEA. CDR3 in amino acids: CSTADRGYTGELFF. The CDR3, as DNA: TGCAGCACCGCGGACAGGGGATACACCGGGGAGCTGTTTTTT.

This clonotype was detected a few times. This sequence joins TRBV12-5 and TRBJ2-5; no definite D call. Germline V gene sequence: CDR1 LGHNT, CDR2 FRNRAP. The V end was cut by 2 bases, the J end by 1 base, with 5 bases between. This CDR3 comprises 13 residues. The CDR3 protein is CASGLTLQETQYF. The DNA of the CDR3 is TGTGCTAGTGGTTTGACACTCCAAGAGACCCAGTACTTC.

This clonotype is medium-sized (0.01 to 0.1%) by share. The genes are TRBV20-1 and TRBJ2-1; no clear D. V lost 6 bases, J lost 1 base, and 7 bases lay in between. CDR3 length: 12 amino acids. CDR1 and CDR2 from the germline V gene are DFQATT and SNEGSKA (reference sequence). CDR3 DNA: TGCAGTGCCACCATTTCCTACAATGAGCAGTTCTTC. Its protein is CSATISYNEQFF.

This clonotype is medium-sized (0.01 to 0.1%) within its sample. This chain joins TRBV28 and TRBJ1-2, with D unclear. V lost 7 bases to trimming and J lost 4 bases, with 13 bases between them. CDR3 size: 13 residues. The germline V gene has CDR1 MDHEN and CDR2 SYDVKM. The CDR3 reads CASNRGTGYGYTF. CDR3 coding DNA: TGTGCCAGCAATCGGGGAACGGGCTATGGCTACACCTTC.

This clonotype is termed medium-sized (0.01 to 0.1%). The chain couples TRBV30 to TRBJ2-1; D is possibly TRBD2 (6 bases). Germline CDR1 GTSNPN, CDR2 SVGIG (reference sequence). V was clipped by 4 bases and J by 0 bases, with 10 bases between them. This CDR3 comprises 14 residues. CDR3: CAWISGDSYNEQFF. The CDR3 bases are TGTGCCTGGATTAGCGGAGACTCCTACAATGAGCAGTTCTTC.

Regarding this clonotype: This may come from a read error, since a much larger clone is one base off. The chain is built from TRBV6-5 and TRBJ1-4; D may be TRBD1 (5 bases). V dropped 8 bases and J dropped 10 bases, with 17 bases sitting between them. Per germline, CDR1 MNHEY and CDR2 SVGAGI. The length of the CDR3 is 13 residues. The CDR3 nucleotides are TGTGCCAGCGGCCCTTTGGGGGTCGGAAAACTGTTTTTT. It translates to CASGPLGVGKLFF.

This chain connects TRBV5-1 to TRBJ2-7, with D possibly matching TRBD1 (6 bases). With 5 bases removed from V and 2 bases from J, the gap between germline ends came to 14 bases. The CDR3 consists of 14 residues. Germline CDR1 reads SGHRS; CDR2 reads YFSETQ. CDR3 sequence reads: CASSIRGHAYEQYF. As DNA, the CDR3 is TGCGCCAGCAGTATCAGGGGCCATGCCTACGAGCAGTACTTC.

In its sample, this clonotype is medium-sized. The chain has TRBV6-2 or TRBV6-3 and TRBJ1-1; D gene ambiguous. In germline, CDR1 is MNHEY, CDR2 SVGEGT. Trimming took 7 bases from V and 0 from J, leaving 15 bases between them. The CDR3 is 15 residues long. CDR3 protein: CASKPWMGLNTEAFF. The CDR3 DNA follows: TGTGCCAGCAAACCTTGGATGGGCCTGAACACTGAAGCTTTCTTT.

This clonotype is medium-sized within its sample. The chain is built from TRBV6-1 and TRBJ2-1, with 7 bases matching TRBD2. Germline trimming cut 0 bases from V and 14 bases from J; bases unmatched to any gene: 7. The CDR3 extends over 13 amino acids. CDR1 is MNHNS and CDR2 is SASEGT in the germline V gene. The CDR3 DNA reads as TGTGCCAGCAGTGAAGCGCAAGGGACTAAGGAGTTCTTC. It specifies CASSEAQGTKEFF.

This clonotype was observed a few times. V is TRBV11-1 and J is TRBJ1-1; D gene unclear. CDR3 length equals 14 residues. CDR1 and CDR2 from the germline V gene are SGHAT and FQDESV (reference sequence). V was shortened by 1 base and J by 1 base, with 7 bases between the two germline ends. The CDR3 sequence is CASSLVFANTEAFF. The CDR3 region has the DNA TGTGCCAGCAGCTTAGTTTTTGCGAACACTGAAGCTTTCTTT.